Below, one T cell receptor beta chain is given with its context. Germline V gene sequence: CDR1 GTSNPN, CDR2 SVGIG (reference sequence). Trimming removed 4 bases from V and 5 bases from J, with 11 bases in between. CDR3 length equals 13 residues. Profiled with immunoSEQ multiplex PCR; TCRdb holds only in-frame clones, not every one. This table has a few hundred thousand clones, 89% appearing once. This record comes from a study of blood T cell repertoires in COVID-19. This receptor was identified in a woman in her forties who had recovered from COVID-19. The chain has TRBV30 and TRBJ2-2, with D possibly TRBD2 on 5 matching bases. Sequenced sample: PBMCs or T cells enriched from blood (not recorded which). The CDR3 DNA reads TGTGCCTGGAAGAGGGTAGCGACCGGGGAGCTGTTTTTT. Its translation is CAWKRVATGELFF.